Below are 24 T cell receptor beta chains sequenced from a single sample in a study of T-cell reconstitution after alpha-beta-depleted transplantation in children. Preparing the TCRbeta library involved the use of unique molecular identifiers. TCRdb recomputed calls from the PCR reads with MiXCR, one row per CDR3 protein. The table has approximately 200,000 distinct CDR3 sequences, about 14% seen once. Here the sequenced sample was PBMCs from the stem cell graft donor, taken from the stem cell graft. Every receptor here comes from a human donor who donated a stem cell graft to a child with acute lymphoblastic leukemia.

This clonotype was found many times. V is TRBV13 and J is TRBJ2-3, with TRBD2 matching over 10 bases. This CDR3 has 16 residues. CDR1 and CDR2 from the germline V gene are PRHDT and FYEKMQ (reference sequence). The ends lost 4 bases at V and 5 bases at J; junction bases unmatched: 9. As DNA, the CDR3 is TGTGCCAGCAGCTCCGCTAGCGGGAGTACGTTAGATACGCAGTATTTT. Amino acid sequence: CASSSASGSTLDTQYF. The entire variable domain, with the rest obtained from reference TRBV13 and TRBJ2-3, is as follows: AAGVIQSPRHLIKEKRETATLKCYPIPRHDTVYWYQQGPGQDPQFLISFYEKMQSDKGSIPDRFSAQQFSDYHSELNMSSLELGDSALYFCASSSASGSTLDTQYFGPGTRLTVL.

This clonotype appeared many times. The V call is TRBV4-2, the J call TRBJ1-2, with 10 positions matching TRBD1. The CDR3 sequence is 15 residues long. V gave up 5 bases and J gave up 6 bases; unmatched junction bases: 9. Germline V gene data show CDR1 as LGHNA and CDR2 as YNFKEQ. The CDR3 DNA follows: TGTGCCAGCAGCTCCCACGAGGGGACAGGGGATGGCTACACCTTC. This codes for CASSSHEGTGDGYTF.

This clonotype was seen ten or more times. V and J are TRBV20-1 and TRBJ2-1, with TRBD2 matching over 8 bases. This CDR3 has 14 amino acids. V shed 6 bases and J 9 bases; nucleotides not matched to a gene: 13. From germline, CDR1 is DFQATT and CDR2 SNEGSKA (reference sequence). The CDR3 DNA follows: TGCAGTGCAACCGGGACTAGTGCTAATTTTGAGCAGTTCTTC. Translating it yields CSATGTSANFEQFF.

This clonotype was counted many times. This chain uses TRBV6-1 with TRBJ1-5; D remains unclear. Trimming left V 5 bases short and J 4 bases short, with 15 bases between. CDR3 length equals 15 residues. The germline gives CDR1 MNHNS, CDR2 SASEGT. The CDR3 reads CASSRIGGRNQPQHF. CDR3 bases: TGTGCCAGCAGTAGGATTGGTGGCCGGAATCAGCCCCAGCATTTT.

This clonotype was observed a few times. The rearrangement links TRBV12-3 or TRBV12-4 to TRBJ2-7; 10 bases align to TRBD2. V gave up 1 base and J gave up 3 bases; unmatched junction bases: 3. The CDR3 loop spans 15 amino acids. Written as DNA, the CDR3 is TGTGCCAGCAGTTTAGTCGCTAGCGGGGGCTACGAGCAGTACTTC. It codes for CASSLVASGGYEQYF.

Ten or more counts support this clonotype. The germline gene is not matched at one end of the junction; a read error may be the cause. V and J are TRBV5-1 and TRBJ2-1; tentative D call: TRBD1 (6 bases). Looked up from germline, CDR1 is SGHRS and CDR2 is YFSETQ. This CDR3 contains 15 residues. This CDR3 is CASSLGTSSYNEQFF. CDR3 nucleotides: TGTGCCAGCAGCTTAGGGACAAGCTCCTACAATGAGCAGTTCTTC.

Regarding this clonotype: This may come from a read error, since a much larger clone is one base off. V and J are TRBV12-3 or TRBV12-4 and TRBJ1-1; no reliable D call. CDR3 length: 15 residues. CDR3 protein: CASSSFVTTNTAAFF. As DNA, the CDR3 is TGTGCCAGCAGTTCGTTTGTGACAACCAACACTGCAGCTTTCTTT.

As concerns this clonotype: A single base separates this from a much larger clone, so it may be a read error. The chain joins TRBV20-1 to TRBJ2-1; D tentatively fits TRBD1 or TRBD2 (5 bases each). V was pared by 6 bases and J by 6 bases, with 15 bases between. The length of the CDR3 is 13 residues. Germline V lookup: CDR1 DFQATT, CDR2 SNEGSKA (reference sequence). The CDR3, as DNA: TGCAGTGCCCCGGGACCCCAACGCAATGAGCAGTTCTTC. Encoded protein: CSAPGPQRNEQFF.

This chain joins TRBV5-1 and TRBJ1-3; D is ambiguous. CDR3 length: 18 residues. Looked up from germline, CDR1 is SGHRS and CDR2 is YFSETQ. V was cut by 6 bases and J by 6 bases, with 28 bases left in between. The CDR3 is CASKIGWGRGGIENTIYF. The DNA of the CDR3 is TGCGCCAGCAAAATAGGGTGGGGAAGAGGCGGTATTGAAAACACCATATATTTT.

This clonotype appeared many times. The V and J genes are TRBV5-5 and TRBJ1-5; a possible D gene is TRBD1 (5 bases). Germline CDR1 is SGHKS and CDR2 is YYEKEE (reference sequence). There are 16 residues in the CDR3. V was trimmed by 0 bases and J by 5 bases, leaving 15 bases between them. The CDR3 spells CASSLAPGGLDQPQHF. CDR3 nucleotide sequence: TGTGCCAGCAGCTTGGCTCCCGGGGGGTTAGATCAGCCCCAGCATTTT. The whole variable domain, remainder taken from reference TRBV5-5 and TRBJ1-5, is DAGVTQSPTHLIKTRGQQVTLRCSPISGHKSVSWYQQVLGQGPQFIFQYYEKEERGRGNFPDRFSARQFPNYSSELNVNALLLGDSALYLCASSLAPGGLDQPQHFGDGTRLSIL.

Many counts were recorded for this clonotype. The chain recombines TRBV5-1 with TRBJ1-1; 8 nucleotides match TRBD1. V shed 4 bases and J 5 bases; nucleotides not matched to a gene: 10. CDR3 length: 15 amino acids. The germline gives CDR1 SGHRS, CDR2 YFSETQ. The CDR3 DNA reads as TGCGCCAGCAGCCAAGGTGGGACAGGTCAGACTGAAGCTTTCTTT. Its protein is CASSQGGTGQTEAFF.

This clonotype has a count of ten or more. The CDR3 sequence is CASSEEYEQFF. The CDR3 nucleotides are TGTGCCAGCAGCGAGGAGTATGAGCAGTTCTTC. The chain is built from TRBV12-3 or TRBV12-4 and TRBJ2-1, with D uncertain. This CDR3 has 11 amino acids. The ends were cut back, 6 bases at V and 8 bases at J, with 8 bases in the middle.

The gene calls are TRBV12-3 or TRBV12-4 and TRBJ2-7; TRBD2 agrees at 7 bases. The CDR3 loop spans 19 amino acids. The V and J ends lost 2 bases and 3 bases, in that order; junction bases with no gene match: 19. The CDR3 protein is CASSLYRLFGGLVNYEQYF. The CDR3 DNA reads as TGTGCCAGCAGTTTATACCGCCTATTCGGCGGACTAGTTAACTACGAGCAGTACTTC.

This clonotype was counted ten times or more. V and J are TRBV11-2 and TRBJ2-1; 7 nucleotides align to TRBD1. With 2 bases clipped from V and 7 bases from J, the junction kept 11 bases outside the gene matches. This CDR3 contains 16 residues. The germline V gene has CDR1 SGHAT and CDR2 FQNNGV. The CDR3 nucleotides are TGTGCCAGCAGCTTATTCGCCAGGGGGAACACAAATGAGCAGTTCTTC. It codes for CASSLFARGNTNEQFF.

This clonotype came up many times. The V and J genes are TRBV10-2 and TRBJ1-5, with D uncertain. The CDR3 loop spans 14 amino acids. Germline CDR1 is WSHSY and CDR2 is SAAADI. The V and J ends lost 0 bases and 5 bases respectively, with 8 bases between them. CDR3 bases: TGCGCCAGCAGTGAGTCCCTAAAGCATCAGCCCCAGCATTTT. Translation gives CASSESLKHQPQHF.

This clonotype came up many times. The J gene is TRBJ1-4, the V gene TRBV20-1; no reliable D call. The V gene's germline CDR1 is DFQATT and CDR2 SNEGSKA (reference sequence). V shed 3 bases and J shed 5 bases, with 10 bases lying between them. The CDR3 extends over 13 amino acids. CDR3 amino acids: CSASHQSNEKLFF. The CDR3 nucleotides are TGCAGTGCTAGCCACCAGAGCAATGAAAAACTGTTTTTT.

This chain's CDR3 is CSVPIPMDLAGTNEQFF. The DNA for the CDR3 is TGCAGCGTACCAATCCCCATGGACCTAGCGGGAACCAATGAGCAGTTCTTC. The gene calls are TRBV29-1 and TRBJ2-1, with TRBD2 matching over 9 bases. Germline assignment: CDR1 SQVTM and CDR2 ANQGSEA. V shed 6 bases, J shed 6 bases, and the junction held 18 bases outside the gene matches. This CDR3 spans 17 amino acids.

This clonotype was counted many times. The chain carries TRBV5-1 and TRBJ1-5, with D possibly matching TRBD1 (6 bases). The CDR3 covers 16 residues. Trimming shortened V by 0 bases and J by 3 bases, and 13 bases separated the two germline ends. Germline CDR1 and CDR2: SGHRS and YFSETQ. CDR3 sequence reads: CASSLDPTGNNQPQHF. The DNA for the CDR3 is TGCGCCAGCAGCTTGGACCCAACAGGGAACAATCAGCCCCAGCATTTT.

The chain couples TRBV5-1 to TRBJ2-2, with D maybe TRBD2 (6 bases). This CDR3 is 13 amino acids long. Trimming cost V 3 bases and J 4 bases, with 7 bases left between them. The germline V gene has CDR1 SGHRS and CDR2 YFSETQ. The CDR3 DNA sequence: TGCGCCAGCAGCTCGGGAGTCACCGGGGAGCTGTTTTTT. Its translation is CASSSGVTGELFF.

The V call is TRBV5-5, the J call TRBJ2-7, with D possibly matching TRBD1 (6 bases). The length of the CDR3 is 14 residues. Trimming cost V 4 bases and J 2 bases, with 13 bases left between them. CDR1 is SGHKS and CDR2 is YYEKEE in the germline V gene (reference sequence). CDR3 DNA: TGTGCCAGCAGCACACAGGGTGGCCCCTACGAGCAGTACTTC. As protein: CASSTQGGPYEQYF.

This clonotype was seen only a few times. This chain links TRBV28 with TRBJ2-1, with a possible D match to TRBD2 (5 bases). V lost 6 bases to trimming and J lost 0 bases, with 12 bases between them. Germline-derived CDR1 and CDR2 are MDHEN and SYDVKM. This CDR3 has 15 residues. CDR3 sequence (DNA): TGTGCCAGCAGGTCAGCGGAAAGCTCCTACAATGAGCAGTTCTTC. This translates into CASRSAESSYNEQFF. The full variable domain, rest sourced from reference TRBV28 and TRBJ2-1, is DVKVTQSSRYLVKRTGEKVFLECVQDMDHENMFWYRQDPGLGLRLIYFSYDVKMKEKGDIPEGYSVSREKKERFSLILESASTNQTSMYLCASRSAESSYNEQFFGPGTRLTVL.

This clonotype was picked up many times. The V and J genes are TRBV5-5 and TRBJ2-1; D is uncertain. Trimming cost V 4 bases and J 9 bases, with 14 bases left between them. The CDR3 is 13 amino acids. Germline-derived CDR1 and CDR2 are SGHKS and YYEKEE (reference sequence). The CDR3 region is CASSPRMGVEQFF. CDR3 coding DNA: TGTGCCAGCAGCCCGCGGATGGGTGTTGAGCAGTTCTTC. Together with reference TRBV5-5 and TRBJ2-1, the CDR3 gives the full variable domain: DAGVTQSPTHLIKTRGQQVTLRCSPISGHKSVSWYQQVLGQGPQFIFQYYEKEERGRGNFPDRFSARQFPNYSSELNVNALLLGDSALYLCASSPRMGVEQFFGPGTRLTVL.

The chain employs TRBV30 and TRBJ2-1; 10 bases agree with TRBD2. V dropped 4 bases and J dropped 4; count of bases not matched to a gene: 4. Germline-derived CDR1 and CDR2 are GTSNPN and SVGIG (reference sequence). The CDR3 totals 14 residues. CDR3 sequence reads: CAWKTSGFYNEQFF. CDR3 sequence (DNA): TGTGCCTGGAAGACTAGCGGGTTTTACAATGAGCAGTTCTTC. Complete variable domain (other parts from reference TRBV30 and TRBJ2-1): SQTIHQWPATLVQPVGSPLSLECTVEGTSNPNLYWYRQAAGRGLQLLFYSVGIGQISSEVPQNLSASRPQDRQFILSSKKLLLSDSGFYLCAWKTSGFYNEQFFGPGTRLTVL.

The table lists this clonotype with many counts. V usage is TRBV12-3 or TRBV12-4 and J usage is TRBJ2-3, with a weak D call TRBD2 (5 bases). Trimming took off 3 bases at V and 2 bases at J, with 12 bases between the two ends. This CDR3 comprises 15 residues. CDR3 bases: TGTGCCAGCAGTTTCCCCCTAGCTGTCACAGATACGCAGTATTTT. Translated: CASSFPLAVTDTQYF.